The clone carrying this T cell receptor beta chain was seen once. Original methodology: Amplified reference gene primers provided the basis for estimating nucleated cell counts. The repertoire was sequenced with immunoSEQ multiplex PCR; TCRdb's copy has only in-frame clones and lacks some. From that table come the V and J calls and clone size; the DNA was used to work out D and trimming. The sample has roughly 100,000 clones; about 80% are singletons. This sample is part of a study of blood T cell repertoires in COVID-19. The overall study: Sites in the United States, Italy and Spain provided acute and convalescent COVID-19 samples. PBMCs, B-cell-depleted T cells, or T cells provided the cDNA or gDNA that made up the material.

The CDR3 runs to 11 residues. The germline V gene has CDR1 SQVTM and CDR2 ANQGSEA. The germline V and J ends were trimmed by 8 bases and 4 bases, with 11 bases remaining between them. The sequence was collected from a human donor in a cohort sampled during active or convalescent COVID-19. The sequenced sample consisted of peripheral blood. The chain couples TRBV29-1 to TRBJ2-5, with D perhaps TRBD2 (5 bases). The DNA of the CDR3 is TGCAGCAAAATGGCGGGAGAGACCCAGTACTTC. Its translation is CSKMAGETQYF.